This paragraph covers one T cell receptor (beta chain) sequence. TCRdb reprocessed the RT-PCR reads with MiXCR, giving one entry per CDR3 protein. The sample gives some 1,700 distinct CDR3 sequences, around nine tenths of which show up once; around 5.7% is in the top ten. There are 15 residues in the CDR3. CDR1 and CDR2 from the germline V gene are MNHEY and SMNVEV (reference sequence). V lost 5 bases, J lost 6 bases, and 5 bases stayed unmatched. This entry belongs to a study of yellow fever vaccine responses in identical twins. The receptor's source is a woman between 18 and 30 years old who received the yellow fever vaccine. This rearrangement joins TRBV27 to TRBJ2-1; 12 bases are shared with TRBD2. The sample in question was T cells from blood (PBMCs), unsorted or a sorted subset (not recorded which), obtained before or after yellow fever vaccination (not recorded which). CDR3 nucleotides: TGTGCCAGCAGTGTCGGACTAGCGGGGTCCAATGAGCAGTTCTTC. This sequence encodes CASSVGLAGSNEQFF.